Listed below are T cell receptor beta chains from one sample, sequenced in a study of CD8 T cells in ankylosing spondylitis. From the 5' RACE reads, TCRdb called clonotypes with MiXCR, one entry per CDR3 protein. This table has fewer than 400,000 distinct CDR3 sequences, roughly 14% appearing once. The sample was blood, either unsorted or a sorted T cell fraction (not recorded which). The receptors were gathered from a male donor with ankylosing spondylitis or in good health (not recorded which). Each CDR3 is given with its conserved first and last residue. A D gene is named only where the DNA matches it firmly. Clone size is given for some rows only: seen once, a few or many times, or a class if the clone is expanded.

j_call cdr3_length v_call clone_size d_call cdr3_nt cdr3_aa
TRBJ1-2 16 TRBV7-2 . TRBD1 TGTGCCAGCAGCTTAGTTCGAGGACAGGGACATTATGGCTACACCTTC CASSLVRGQGHYGYTF
TRBJ2-1 16 TRBV4-1 . TRBD2 TGCGCCAGCAGCCAAGAAGGAGGACTAGCAAGGAATGAGCAGTTCTTC CASSQEGGLARNEQFF
TRBJ2-3 17 TRBV5-1 . TRBD2 TGCGCCAGCAGCTGGACTAGCGGGGGCCTTAGCACAGATACGCAGTATTTT CASSWTSGGLSTDTQYF
TRBJ2-1 15 TRBV11-2 many TRBD2 TGTGCCAGCAGCTTAAGGCTAGCGGGGGGAAATGAGCAGTTCTTC CASSLRLAGGNEQFF
TRBJ1-1 14 TRBV6-5 many . TGTGCCAGCAGTTACTCGACGCCGAGCACTGAAGCTTTCTTT CASSYSTPSTEAFF
TRBJ2-3 16 TRBV12-3/TRBV12-4 few TRBD2 TGTGCCAGCAGCAAGGAGACTAGCGGGTTAACAGATACGCAGTATTTT CASSKETSGLTDTQYF
TRBJ1-6 13 TRBV29-1 few . TGCAGCGTTGAAGTAGGGTATGATTCACCCCTCCACTTT CSVEVGYDSPLHF
TRBJ2-5 11 TRBV12-5 few . TGTGCTAGTGGTTTGCTCGAGACCCAGTACTTC CASGLLETQYF
TRBJ1-6 14 TRBV12-3/TRBV12-4 . TRBD1 TGTGCCAGCAGGGGGGACAGGGATAATTCACCCCTCCACTTT CASRGDRDNSPLHF
TRBJ2-3 15 TRBV5-5 . TRBD1 TGTGCCAGCAGCAATCCGGGACAGGGCACAGATACGCAGTATTTT CASSNPGQGTDTQYF
TRBJ2-1 19 TRBV11-1 few TRBD2 TGTGCCAGCAGCTTATCAAGCCTCGGACTAGCGGGACACTACAATGAGCAGTTCTTC CASSLSSLGLAGHYNEQFF